This entry is about one TCR beta chain. Its target is unknown. The CDR3 spans 16 residues. The J segment lost 2 bases and the V segment lost 5 bases, leaving 6 bases of the junction unmatched. CDR1 is SGHTA and CDR2 is FQGNSA in the germline V gene. This record comes from a study of cytomegalovirus exposure and HLA in healthy donors. Study-wide results and limits: Among TCR beta chains, those listed as cytomegalovirus-associated numbered around 160.

Data came from immunoSEQ multiplex PCR; TCRdb stores just in-frame clones and leaves some out. The table shows approximately 260,000 clones, with approximately 86% occurring only once. This chain links TRBV7-2 with TRBJ1-5; TRBD1 matches at 10 bases. The source material was PBMCs. This sequence originates from a woman under 30 in good health and CMV-seronegative. Here the CDR3 DNA reads TGTGCCAGCAGCAGGACCGGGACAGGGGGCAATCAGCCCCAGCATTTT. It specifies CASSRTGTGGNQPQHF.